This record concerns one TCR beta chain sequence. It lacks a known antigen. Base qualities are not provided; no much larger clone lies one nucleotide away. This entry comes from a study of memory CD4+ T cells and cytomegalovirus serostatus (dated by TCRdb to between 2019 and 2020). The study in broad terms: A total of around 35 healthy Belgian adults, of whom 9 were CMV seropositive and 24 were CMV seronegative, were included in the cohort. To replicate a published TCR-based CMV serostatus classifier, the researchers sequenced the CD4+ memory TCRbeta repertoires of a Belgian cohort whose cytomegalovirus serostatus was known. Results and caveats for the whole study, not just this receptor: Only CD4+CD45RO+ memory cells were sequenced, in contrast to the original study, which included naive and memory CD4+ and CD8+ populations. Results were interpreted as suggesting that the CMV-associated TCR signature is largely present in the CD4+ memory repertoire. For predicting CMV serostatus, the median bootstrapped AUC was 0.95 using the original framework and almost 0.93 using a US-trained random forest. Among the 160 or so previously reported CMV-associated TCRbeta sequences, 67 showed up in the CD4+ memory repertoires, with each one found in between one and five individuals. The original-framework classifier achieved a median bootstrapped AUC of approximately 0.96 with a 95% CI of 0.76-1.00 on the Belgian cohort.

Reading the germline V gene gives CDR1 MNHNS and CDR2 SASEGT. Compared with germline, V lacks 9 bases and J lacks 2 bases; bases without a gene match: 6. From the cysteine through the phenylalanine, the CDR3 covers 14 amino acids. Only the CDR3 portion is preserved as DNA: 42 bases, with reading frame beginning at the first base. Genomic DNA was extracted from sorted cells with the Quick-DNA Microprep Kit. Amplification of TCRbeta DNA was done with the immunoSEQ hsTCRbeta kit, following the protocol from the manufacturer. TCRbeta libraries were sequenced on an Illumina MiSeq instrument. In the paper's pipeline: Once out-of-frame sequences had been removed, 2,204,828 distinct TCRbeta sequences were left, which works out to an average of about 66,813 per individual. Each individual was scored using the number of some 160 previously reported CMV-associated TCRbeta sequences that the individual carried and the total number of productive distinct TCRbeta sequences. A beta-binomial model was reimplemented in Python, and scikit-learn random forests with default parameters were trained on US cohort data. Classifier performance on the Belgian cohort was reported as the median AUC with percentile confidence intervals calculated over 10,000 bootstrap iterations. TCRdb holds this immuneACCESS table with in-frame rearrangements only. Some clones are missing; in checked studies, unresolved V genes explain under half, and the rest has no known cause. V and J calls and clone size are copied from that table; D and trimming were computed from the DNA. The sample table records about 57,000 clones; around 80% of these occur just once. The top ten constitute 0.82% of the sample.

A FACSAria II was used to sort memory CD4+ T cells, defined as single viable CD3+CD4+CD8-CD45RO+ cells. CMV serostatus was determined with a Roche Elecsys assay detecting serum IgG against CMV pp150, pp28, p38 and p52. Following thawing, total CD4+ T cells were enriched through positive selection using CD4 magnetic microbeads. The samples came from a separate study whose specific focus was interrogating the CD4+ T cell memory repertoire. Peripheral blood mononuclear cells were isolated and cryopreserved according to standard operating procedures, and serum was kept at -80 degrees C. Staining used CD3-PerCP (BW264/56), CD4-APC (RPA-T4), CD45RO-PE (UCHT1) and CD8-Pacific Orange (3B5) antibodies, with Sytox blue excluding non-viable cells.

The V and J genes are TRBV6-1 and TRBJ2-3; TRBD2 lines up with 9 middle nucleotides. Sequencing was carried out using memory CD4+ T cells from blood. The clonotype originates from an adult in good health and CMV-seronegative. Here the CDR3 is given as CASRLAANTDTQYF. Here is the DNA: TGTGCCAGTCGACTAGCGGCCAACACAGATACGCAGTATTTT.